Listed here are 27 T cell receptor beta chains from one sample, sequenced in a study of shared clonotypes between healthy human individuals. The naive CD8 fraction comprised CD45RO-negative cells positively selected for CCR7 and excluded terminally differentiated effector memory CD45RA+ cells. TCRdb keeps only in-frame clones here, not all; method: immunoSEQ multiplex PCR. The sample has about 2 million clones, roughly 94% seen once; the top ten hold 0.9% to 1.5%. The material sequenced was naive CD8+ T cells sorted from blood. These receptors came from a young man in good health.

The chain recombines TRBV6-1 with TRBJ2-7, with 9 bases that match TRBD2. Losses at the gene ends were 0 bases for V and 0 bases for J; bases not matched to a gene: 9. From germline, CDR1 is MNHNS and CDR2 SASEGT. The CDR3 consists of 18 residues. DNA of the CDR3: TGTGCCAGCAGTGAAGCACCCCGACTAGCGGTACCCTCCTACGAGCAGTACTTC. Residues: CASSEAPRLAVPSYEQYF.

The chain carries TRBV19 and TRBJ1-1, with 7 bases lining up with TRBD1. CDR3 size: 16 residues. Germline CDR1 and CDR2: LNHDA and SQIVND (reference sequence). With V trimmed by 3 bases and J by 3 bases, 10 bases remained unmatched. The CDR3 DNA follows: TGTGCCAGTAGTATGACGAAGAAGGGGGCGCACACTGAAGCTTTCTTT. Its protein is CASSMTKKGAHTEAFF.

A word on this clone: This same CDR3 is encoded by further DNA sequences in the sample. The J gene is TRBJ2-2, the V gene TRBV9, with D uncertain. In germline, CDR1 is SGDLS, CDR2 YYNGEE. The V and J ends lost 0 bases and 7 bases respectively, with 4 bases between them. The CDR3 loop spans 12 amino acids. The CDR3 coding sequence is TGTGCCAGCAGCGTAGGAGGCGGGGAGCTGTTTTTT. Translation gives CASSVGGGELFF.

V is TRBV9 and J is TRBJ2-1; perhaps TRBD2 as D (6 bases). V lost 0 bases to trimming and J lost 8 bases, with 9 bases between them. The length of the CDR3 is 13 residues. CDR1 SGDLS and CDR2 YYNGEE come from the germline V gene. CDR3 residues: CASSVEGEDEQFF. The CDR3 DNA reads TGTGCCAGCAGCGTAGAAGGGGAGGATGAGCAGTTCTTC.

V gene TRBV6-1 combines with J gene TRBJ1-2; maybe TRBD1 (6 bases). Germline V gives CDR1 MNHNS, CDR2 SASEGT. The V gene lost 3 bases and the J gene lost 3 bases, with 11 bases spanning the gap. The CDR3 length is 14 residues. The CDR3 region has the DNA TGTGCCAGCAGTGAGGGGGACACCTACTATGGCTACACCTTC. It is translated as CASSEGDTYYGYTF.

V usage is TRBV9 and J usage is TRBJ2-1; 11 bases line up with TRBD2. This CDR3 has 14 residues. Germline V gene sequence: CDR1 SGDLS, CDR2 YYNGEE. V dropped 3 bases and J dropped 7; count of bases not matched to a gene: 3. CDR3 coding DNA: TGTGCCAGCAGCGATAGCGGGGGGGATAATGAGCAGTTCTTC. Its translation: CASSDSGGDNEQFF. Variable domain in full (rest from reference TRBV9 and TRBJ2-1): DSGVTQTPKHLITATGQRVTLRCSPRSGDLSVYWYQQSLDQGLQFLIQYYNGEERAKGNILERFSAQQFPDLHSELNLSSLELGDSALYFCASSDSGGDNEQFFGPGTRLTVL.

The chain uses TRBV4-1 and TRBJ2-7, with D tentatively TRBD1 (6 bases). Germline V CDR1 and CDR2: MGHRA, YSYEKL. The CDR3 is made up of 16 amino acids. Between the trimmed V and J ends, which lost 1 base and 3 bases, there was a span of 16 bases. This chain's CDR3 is CASSQAGQLGDYEQYF. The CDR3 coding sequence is TGCGCCAGCAGCCAAGCCGGACAGTTAGGGGACTACGAGCAGTACTTC.

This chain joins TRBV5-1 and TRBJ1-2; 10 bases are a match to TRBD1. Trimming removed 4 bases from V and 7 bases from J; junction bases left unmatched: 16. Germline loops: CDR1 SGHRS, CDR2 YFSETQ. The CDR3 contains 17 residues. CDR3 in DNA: TGCGCCAGCAGCGGGGAGACAGGGGGCCATTCCCCTCTTGGCTACACCTTC. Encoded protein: CASSGETGGHSPLGYTF.

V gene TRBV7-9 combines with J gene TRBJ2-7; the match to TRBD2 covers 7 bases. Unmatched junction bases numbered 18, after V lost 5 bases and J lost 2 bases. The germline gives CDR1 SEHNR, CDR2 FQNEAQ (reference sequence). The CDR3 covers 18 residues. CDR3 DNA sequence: TGTGCCAGCAGCCCTGGGGGGGTCACGGGAGTGGACGCCTACGAGCAGTACTTC. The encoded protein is CASSPGGVTGVDAYEQYF.

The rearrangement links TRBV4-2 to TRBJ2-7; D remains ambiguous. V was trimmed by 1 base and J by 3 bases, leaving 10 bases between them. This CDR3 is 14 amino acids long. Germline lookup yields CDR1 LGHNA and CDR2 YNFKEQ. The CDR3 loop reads CASSQVAWNYEQYF. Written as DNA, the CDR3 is TGTGCCAGCAGCCAAGTAGCCTGGAACTACGAGCAGTACTTC.

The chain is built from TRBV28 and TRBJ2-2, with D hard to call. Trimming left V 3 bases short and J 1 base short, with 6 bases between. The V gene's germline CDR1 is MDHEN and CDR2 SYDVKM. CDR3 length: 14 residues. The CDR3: CASSFAGNTGELFF. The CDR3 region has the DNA TGTGCCAGCAGTTTCGCAGGGAACACCGGGGAGCTGTTTTTT.

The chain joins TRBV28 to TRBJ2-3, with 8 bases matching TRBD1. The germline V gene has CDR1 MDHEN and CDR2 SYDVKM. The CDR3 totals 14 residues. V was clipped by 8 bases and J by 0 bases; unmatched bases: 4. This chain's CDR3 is CASQGADSTDTQYF. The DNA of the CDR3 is TGTGCCAGCCAGGGGGCGGATAGCACAGATACGCAGTATTTT.

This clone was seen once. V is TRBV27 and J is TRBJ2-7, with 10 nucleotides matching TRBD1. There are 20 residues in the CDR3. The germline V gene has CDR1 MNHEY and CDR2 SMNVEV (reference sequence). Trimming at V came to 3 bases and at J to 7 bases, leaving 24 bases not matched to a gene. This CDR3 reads CASSLWPRDRGVAGGQEQYF. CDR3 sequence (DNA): TGTGCCAGCAGTTTGTGGCCCCGGGACAGGGGTGTGGCGGGAGGTCAAGAGCAGTACTTC.

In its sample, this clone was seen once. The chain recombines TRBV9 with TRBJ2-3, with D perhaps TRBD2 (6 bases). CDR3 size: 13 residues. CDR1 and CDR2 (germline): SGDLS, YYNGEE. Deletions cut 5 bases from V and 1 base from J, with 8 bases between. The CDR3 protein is CASRGGGTDTQYF. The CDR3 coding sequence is TGTGCCAGCAGGGGCGGGGGCACAGATACGCAGTATTTT.

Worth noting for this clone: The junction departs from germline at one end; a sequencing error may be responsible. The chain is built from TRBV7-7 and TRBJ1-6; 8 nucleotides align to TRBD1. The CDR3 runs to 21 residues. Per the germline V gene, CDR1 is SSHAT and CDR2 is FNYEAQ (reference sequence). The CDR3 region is CASSFLREGQVVLMGNSPLHF. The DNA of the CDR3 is TGTGCTAGCAGCTTTCTACGTGAGGGACAGGTCGTCCTCATGGGCAATTCACCCCTCCACTTT.

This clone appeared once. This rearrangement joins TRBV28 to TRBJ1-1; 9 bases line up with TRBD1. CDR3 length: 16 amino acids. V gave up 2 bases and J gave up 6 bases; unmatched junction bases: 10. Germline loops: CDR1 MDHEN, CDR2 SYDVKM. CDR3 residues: CASSLGTGQIFSEAFF. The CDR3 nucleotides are TGTGCCAGCAGTTTAGGGACAGGGCAAATTTTTTCTGAAGCTTTCTTT.

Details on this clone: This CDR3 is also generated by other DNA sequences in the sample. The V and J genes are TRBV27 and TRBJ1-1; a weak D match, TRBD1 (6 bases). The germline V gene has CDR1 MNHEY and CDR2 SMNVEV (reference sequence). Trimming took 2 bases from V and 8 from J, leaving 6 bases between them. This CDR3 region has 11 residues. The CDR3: CASSLGQEAFF. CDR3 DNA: TGTGCCAGCAGTTTAGGACAGGAAGCTTTCTTT.

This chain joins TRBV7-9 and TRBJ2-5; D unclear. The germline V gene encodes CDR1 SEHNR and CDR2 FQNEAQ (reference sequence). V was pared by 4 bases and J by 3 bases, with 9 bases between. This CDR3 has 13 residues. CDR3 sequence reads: CASSYAREETQYF. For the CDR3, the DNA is TGTGCCAGCAGCTACGCTAGAGAAGAGACCCAGTACTTC.

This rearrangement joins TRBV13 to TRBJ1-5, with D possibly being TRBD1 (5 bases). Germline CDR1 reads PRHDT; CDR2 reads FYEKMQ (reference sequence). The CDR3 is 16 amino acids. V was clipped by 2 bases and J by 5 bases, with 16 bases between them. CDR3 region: CASSLRGQGNDQPQHF. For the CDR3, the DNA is TGTGCCAGCAGCTTACGAGGTCAGGGAAATGATCAGCCCCAGCATTTT.

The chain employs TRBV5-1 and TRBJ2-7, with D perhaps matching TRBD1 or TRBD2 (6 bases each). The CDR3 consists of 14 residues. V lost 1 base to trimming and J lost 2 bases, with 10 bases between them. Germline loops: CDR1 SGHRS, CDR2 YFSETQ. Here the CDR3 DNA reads TGCGCCAGCAGCTTGCGGGGGCTCCCCTACGAGCAGTACTTC. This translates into CASSLRGLPYEQYF.

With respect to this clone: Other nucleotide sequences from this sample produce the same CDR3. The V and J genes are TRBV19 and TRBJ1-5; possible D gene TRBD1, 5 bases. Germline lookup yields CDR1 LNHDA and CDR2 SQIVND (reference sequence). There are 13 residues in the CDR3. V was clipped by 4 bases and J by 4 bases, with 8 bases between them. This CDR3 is CASSTGGNQPQHF. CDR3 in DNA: TGTGCCAGTAGTACTGGGGGTAATCAGCCCCAGCATTTT.

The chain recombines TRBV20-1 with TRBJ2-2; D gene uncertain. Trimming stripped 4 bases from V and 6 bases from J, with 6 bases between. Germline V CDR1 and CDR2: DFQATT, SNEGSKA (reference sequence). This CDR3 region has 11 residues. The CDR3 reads CSAKAAGELFF. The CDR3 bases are TGCAGTGCTAAAGCCGCCGGGGAGCTGTTTTTT.

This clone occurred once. CDR3 sequence (DNA): TGTGCCAGCAGCTTAGGAGGGACCGGTCCTGAAGCTTTCTTT. Amino acids: CASSLGGTGPEAFF. The rearrangement links TRBV7-2 to TRBJ1-1, with D perhaps TRBD1 (5 bases). Deletions cut 1 base from V and 6 bases from J, with 12 bases between. This CDR3 region has 14 residues. The germline V gene encodes CDR1 SGHTA and CDR2 FQGNSA.

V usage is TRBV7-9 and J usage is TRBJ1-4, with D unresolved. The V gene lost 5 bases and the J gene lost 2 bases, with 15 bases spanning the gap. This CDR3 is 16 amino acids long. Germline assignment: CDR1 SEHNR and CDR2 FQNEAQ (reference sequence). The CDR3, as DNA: TGTGCCAGCAGCCCCACCCCGCCCAGTACTAATGAAAAACTGTTTTTT. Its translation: CASSPTPPSTNEKLFF.

The CDR3 sequence is CASSWESSMNTEAFF. DNA of the CDR3: TGTGCCAGCAGTTGGGAATCAAGCATGAACACTGAAGCTTTCTTT. This sequence joins TRBV6-5 and TRBJ1-1; no firm D call. The V and J ends lost 4 bases and 0 bases respectively, with 12 bases between them. The CDR3 extends over 15 amino acids. Germline V gene data show CDR1 as MNHEY and CDR2 as SVGAGI.

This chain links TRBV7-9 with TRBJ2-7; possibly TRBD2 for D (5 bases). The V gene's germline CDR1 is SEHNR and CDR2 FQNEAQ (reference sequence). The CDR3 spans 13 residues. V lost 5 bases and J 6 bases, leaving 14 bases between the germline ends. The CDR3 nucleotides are TGTGCCAGCAGCGGCGGGCCAAACTTCGAGCAGTACTTC. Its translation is CASSGGPNFEQYF.

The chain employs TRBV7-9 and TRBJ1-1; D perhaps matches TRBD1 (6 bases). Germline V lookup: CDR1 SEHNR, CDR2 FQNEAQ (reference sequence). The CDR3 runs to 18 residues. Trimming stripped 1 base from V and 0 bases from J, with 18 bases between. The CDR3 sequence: CASSLVRMGAFMNTEAFF. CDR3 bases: TGTGCCAGCAGCTTAGTACGAATGGGGGCCTTTATGAACACTGAAGCTTTCTTT.